This is a list of T cell receptor beta chains from one sample in a study of T cells in narcolepsy. Generated by immunoSEQ multiplex PCR, the TCRdb table keeps only in-frame clones and is missing some. The sample yields some 25,000 clones, approximately 85% seen once. The specimen was CD45RA- memory CD4+ T cells from PBMCs. The origin of the receptors is a human donor with narcolepsy. CDR3s include the opening cysteine and the closing phenylalanine or tryptophan. A D gene is named only where the DNA matches it firmly. Clone size, where shown, is once, few, many, or a class for clones that have expanded.

>TRBV7-6|-|TRBJ1-1|TRBD1
CASSLAIDRGLGAFF
TGTGCCAGCAGCTTAGCTATCGACAGGGGGCTTGGAGCTTTCTTT
>TRBV28|once|TRBJ1-5|TRBD1
CASSTDRGNQPQHF
TGTGCCAGCAGTACAGACAGGGGCAATCAGCCCCAGCATTTT
>TRBV25-1|-|TRBJ1-1|-
CASSIRGNRGERAFF
TGTGCCAGCAGTATTCGGGGGAACAGAGGAGAACGGGCTTTCTTT
>TRBV19|once|TRBJ1-2|TRBD1
CASSIGDRRLMSPTF
TGTGCCAGTAGTATTGGGGACAGGAGGTTAATGAGTCCCACCTTC
>TRBV27|-|TRBJ2-5|-
CASSLSGVGETQYF
TGTGCCAGCAGTCTATCAGGGGTGGGAGAGACCCAGTACTTC
>TRBV23-1|-|TRBJ2-7|-
CASSQFGIQTGDEQYF
TGCGCCAGCAGTCAATTTGGGATACAAACGGGGGACGAGCAGTACTTC
>TRBV7-3|-|TRBJ1-1|TRBD1
CAEGDREEAFF
TGTGCCGAAGGCGACAGGGAAGAAGCTTTCTTT
>TRBV7-3|-|TRBJ2-1|-
CASSLSGSPYNEQFF
TGTGCCAGCAGCTTATCCGGGAGTCCTTACAATGAGCAGTTCTTC
>TRBV7-3|-|TRBJ1-1|-
CASSLNLYTEAFF
TGTGCCAGCAGCTTAAATCTATACACTGAAGCTTTCTTT
>TRBV30|-|TRBJ2-1|TRBD2
CAWGRSGRGNEQFF
TGTGCCTGGGGCCGTAGCGGGAGGGGGAATGAGCAGTTCTTC
>TRBV5-1|-|TRBJ2-1|TRBD2
CASTLGASGVYGEQFF
TGCGCCAGCACGCTTGGAGCTAGCGGGGTATATGGTGAGCAGTTCTTC
>TRBV19|once|TRBJ2-7|TRBD2
CASSPLAGGYEQYF
TGTGCCAGTAGCCCACTAGCGGGAGGGTACGAGCAGTACTTC
>TRBV1|few|TRBJ2-7|-
CTSSPGLALPYEQYF
TGCACCAGCAGCCCAGGACTAGCGCTCCCCTACGAGCAGTACTTC
>TRBV2|once|TRBJ1-1|TRBD1
CASTPDRDAEAFF
TGTGCCAGCACCCCCGACAGGGACGCTGAAGCTTTCTTT
>TRBV7-3|-|TRBJ2-2|-
CASSWGGETGELFF
TGTGCCAGCAGTTGGGGCGGGGAGACCGGGGAGCTGTTTTTT
>TRBV4-1|-|TRBJ2-2|-
CASSQGELRGTGELFF
TGCGCCAGCAGCCAAGGGGAACTAAGGGGCACCGGGGAGCTGTTTTTT
>TRBV19|-|TRBJ2-7|TRBD1
CASSEQGFGDEQYF
TGTGCCAGTAGTGAACAGGGGTTCGGAGACGAGCAGTACTTC
>TRBV5-4|-|TRBJ1-2|-
CASSSKQGNYGYTF
TGTGCCAGCAGCTCGAAACAGGGCAACTATGGCTACACCTTC
>TRBV6-5|-|TRBJ1-5|-
CASSYNSIFQPQHF
TGTGCCAGCAGTTACAATAGTATCTTTCAGCCCCAGCATTTT
>TRBV7-9|-|TRBJ2-1|TRBD2
CASSLSGGRPNEQFF
TGTGCCAGCAGCTTATCTGGCGGGAGGCCCAATGAGCAGTTCTTC
>TRBV5-1|-|TRBJ2-1|TRBD2
CASSSRGGNEQFF
TGCGCCAGCAGCTCCCGGGGAGGGAATGAGCAGTTCTTC
>TRBV30|-|TRBJ1-1|-
CAYSTVNTEAFF
TGTGCCTACTCGACAGTGAACACTGAAGCTTTCTTT
>TRBV6-6|-|TRBJ2-7|-
CASTTGQIYEQYF
TGTGCCAGCACAACTGGACAGATCTACGAGCAGTACTTC
>TRBV19|-|TRBJ2-3|TRBD1
CATAGTGGRTDTQYF
TGTGCCACCGCGGGGACAGGGGGTCGGACAGATACGCAGTATTTT
>TRBV5-4|-|TRBJ2-5|TRBD2
CASSWTSGREAETQYF
TGTGCCAGCAGCTGGACTAGCGGGAGAGAGGCAGAGACCCAGTACTTC
>TRBV6-1|few|TRBJ1-5|TRBD1
CASTERGGRQPQHF
TGTGCCAGCACTGAACGAGGGGGCCGTCAGCCCCAGCATTTT
>TRBV28|-|TRBJ2-7|-
CAAAGLSYEQYF
TGTGCGGCTGCGGGACTCTCCTACGAGCAGTACTTC
>TRBV5-1|-|TRBJ2-1|-
CASSLGWGGPYNEQFF
TGCGCCAGCAGCTTGGGATGGGGGGGCCCCTACAATGAGCAGTTCTTC
>TRBV5-1|-|TRBJ2-3|TRBD2
CASSAALAGYTDTQYF
TGCGCCAGCAGCGCAGCACTAGCGGGTTACACAGATACGCAGTATTTT
>TRBV19|-|TRBJ1-2|TRBD1
CASSIGGRGLSRGYTF
TGTGCCAGTAGTATAGGTGGCAGGGGGCTCTCTCGCGGCTACACCTTC
>TRBV6-5|once|TRBJ2-1|TRBD2
CASSSALAGALNEQFF
TGTGCCAGCAGTTCGGCTCTAGCGGGAGCCCTCAATGAGCAGTTCTTC
>TRBV4-1|once|TRBJ1-1|-
CASSQVGKGDGAFF
TGCGCCAGCAGCCAAGTGGGGAAGGGGGACGGAGCTTTCTTT
>TRBV19|-|TRBJ1-2|-
CASIDTHGYTF
TGTGCCAGTATAGATACCCATGGCTACACCTTC
>TRBV5-6|-|TRBJ1-2|-
CASSLGPGSNYGYTF
TGTGCCAGCAGCTTGGGGCCAGGCTCGAACTATGGCTACACCTTC
>TRBV2|-|TRBJ2-2|-
CASSWDTAGELFF
TGTGCCAGCAGTTGGGACACTGCCGGGGAGCTGTTTTTT
>TRBV6-5|-|TRBJ2-2|TRBD1
CASSSRQGWTGELFF
TGTGCCAGCAGTTCCCGACAGGGCTGGACCGGGGAGCTGTTTTTT
>TRBV7-2|-|TRBJ2-4|-
CASSLGGVQNIQYF
TGTGCCAGCAGCTTAGGCGGGGTACAAAACATTCAGTACTTC
>TRBV30|-|TRBJ2-1|-
CAWSVRHISGGPTGNEQFF
TGTGCCTGGAGTGTCCGCCATATCTCCGGGGGGCCTACGGGTAATGAGCAGTTCTTC
>TRBV2|-|TRBJ1-5|-
CASSPGGGQPQHF
TGTGCCAGCAGTCCCGGGGGGGGACAGCCCCAGCATTTT
>TRBV7-9|-|TRBJ1-2|TRBD1
CASSLGDSYYGYTF
TGTGCCAGCAGCTTAGGGGACAGTTACTATGGCTACACCTTC
>TRBV28|-|TRBJ1-5|TRBD1
CASLQGASYNQPQHF
TGTGCCAGCCTTCAGGGGGCCAGCTACAATCAGCCCCAGCATTTT
>TRBV5-1|-|TRBJ2-7|-
CASSLNAGGLMGEQYF
TGCGCCAGCAGCCTAAACGCAGGGGGGCTGATGGGCGAGCAGTACTTC
>TRBV7-8|-|TRBJ2-2|TRBD2
CASNPRLAGGGIGELFF
TGTGCCAGCAACCCCCGGCTAGCGGGAGGAGGTATCGGGGAGCTGTTTTTT
>TRBV5-4|once|TRBJ2-1|TRBD2
CASSTYLAGVSNEQFF
TGTGCCAGCAGCACCTATCTAGCGGGAGTCTCCAATGAGCAGTTCTTC
>TRBV29-1|-|TRBJ2-3|-
CSVDQDTDTQYF
TGCAGCGTTGACCAGGACACAGATACGCAGTATTTT
>TRBV9|once|TRBJ2-2|-
CASSVGGVGELFF
TGTGCCAGCAGCGTAGGGGGGGTCGGGGAGCTGTTTTTT
>TRBV5-1|-|TRBJ2-2|-
CASSYSGELFF
TGCGCCAGCAGCTACTCGGGGGAGCTGTTTTTT
>TRBV5-4|few|TRBJ2-1|TRBD1
CASSIPGGRNEQFF
TGTGCCAGCAGCATCCCAGGGGGTCGCAATGAGCAGTTCTTC
>TRBV27|-|TRBJ2-2|TRBD2
CASSPDRSAGGYTGELFF
TGTGCCAGCAGTCCGGATCGGTCCGCGGGAGGGTATACCGGGGAGCTGTTTTTT
>TRBV30|-|TRBJ2-3|-
CAWTGSSTDTQYF
TGTGCCTGGACCGGTTCTAGCACAGATACGCAGTATTTT
>TRBV27|-|TRBJ2-3|TRBD2
CASGSRLAGAGDTQYF
TGTGCCAGCGGCAGTCGTCTAGCGGGAGCGGGAGATACGCAGTATTTT
>TRBV4-2|-|TRBJ2-3|-
CASSPLISGYGDTQYF
TGTGCCAGCAGCCCCCTCATATCGGGATACGGGGATACGCAGTATTTT
>TRBV7-2|-|TRBJ2-3|TRBD2
CASSHRPTSGPSTDTQYF
TGTGCCAGCAGCCACCGTCCGACTAGCGGGCCTAGCACAGATACGCAGTATTTT
>TRBV6-1|-|TRBJ1-6|TRBD1
CASTGQGISPLHF
TGTGCCAGCACTGGACAGGGAATTTCACCCCTCCACTTT
>TRBV6-6|once|TRBJ1-1|-
CASSYEATEAFF
TGTGCCAGCAGTTACGAGGCCACTGAAGCTTTCTTT
>TRBV9|-|TRBJ1-1|-
CASSVADLGGGTEAFF
TGTGCCAGCAGCGTAGCTGATCTGGGGGGAGGAACTGAAGCTTTCTTT